This TCR beta chain was sequenced during a study of T cell responses to AZD1222 COVID-19 vaccine. The method was immunoSEQ multiplex PCR; TCRdb's version includes in-frame clones alone and lacks a portion of them. The table shows some 180,000 clones, with 87% occurring only once. Second doses at about 4 or about 12 weeks were pooled. V was cut by 0 bases and J by 7 bases, with 14 bases left in between. Germline V gives CDR1 SGDLS, CDR2 YYNGEE. The CDR3 length is 15 residues. This sequence originates from an adult who received the AZD1222 COVID-19 vaccine. Specimen: peripheral blood, collected 28 days after the second AZD1222 dose. V is TRBV9 and J is TRBJ1-3, with a tentative D call TRBD1 (6 bases). The CDR3: CASSVGGAGVNTIYF. CDR3 coding DNA: TGTGCCAGCAGCGTAGGGGGGGCCGGTGTGAACACCATATATTTT.